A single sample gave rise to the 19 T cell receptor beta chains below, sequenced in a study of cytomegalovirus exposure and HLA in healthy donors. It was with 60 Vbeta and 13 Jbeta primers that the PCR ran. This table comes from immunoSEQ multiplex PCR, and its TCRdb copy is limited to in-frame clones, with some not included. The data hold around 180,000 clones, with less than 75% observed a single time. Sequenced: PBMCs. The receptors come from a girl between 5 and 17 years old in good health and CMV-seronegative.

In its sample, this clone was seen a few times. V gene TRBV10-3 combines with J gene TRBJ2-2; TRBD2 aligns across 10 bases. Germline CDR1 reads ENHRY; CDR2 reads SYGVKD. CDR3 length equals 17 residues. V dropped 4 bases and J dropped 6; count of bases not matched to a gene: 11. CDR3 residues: CAISAGTSAYLAGELFF. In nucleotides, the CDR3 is TGTGCCATCAGTGCCGGGACTAGCGCGTACTTGGCCGGGGAGCTGTTTTTT.

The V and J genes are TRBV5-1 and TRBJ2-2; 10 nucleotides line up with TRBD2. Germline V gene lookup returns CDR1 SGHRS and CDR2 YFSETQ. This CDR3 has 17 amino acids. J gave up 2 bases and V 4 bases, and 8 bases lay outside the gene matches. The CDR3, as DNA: TGCGCCAGCAGCCTACAGCTAGCGGGGGACAACACCGGGGAGCTGTTTTTT. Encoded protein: CASSLQLAGDNTGELFF.

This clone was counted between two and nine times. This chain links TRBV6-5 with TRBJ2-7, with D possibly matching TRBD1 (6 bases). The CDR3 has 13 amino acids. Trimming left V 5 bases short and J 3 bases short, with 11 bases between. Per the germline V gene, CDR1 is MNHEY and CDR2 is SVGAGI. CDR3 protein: CASSTGQLYEQYF. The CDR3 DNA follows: TGTGCCAGCAGTACTGGACAGCTCTACGAGCAGTACTTC.

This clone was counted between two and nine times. The CDR3 DNA is TGTGCCACCAGCAGAGATACCCCAAATCGCCGACAGGGGGTCTCCTACGAGCAGTACTTC. Amino acid sequence: CATSRDTPNRRQGVSYEQYF. The V call is TRBV15, the J call TRBJ2-7; 9 bases map to TRBD1. Trimming cost V 0 bases and J 0 bases; bases outside gene matches: 15. Germline V gene lookup returns CDR1 LNHNV and CDR2 YYDKDF (reference sequence). This CDR3 has 20 residues.

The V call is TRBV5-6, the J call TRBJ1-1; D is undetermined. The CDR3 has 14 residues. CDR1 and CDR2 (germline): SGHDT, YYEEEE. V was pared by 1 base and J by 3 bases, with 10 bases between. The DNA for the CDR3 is TGTGCCAGCAGCTTGCCCGGGTTGGACACTGAAGCTTTCTTT. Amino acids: CASSLPGLDTEAFF.

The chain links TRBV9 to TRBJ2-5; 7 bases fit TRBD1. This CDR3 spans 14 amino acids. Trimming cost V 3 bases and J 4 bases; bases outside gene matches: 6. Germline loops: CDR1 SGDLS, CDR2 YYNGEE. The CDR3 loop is CASSETGRPETQYF. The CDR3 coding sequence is TGTGCCAGCAGCGAGACAGGGCGGCCAGAGACCCAGTACTTC.

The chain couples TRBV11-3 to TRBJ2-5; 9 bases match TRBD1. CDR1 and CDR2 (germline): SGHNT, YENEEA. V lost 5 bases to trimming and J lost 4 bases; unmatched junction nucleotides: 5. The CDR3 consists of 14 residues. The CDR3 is CASSPGQGGETQYF. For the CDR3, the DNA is TGTGCCAGCAGCCCGGGACAGGGAGGAGAGACCCAGTACTTC.

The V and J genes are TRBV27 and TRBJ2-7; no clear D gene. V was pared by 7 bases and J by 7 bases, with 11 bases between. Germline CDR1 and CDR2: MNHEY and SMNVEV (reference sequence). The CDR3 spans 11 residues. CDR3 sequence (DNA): TGTGCCAGCAAAAGCGCGAGGGAGCAGTACTTC. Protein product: CASKSAREQYF.

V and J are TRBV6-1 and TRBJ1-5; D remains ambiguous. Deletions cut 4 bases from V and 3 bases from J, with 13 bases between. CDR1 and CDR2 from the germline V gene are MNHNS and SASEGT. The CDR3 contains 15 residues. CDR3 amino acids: CASSAVRFLNQPQHF. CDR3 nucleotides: TGTGCCAGCAGTGCAGTAAGATTTCTCAATCAGCCCCAGCATTTT.

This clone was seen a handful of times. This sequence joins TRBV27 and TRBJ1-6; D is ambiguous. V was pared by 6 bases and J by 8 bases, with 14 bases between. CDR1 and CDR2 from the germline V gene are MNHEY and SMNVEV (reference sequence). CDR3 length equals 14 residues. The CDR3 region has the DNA TGTGCCAGCAGGTGGGCTGGCTTGGATTCACCCCTCCACTTT. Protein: CASRWAGLDSPLHF.

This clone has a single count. The CDR3 here is CASSLVGAIPEAFF. The CDR3 DNA follows: TGTGCCAGCAGCTTAGTAGGAGCGATCCCAGAAGCTTTCTTT. This chain joins TRBV7-9 and TRBJ1-1; D gene unclear. This CDR3 has 14 residues. The germline V and J ends were trimmed by 1 base and 8 bases, with 14 bases remaining between them. Germline V lookup: CDR1 SEHNR, CDR2 FQNEAQ (reference sequence).

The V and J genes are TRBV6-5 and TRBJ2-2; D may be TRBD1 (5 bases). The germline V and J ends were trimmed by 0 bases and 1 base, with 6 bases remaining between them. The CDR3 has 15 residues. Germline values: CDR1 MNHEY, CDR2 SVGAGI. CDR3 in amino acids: CASSYSQGNTGELFF. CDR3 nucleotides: TGTGCCAGCAGTTACTCGCAGGGGAACACCGGGGAGCTGTTTTTT.

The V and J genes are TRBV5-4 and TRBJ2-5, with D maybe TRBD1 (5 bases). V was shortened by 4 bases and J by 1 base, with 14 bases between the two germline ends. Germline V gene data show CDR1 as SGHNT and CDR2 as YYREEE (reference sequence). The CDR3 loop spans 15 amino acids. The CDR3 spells CASSLGSTVQETQYF. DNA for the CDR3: TGTGCCAGCAGCCTAGGTTCGACAGTCCAAGAGACCCAGTACTTC.

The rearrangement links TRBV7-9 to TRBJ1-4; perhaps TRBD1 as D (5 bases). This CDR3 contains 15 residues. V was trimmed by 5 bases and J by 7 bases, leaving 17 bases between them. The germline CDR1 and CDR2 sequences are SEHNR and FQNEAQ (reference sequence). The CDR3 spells CASSGRDSRGEKLFF. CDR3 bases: TGTGCCAGCAGCGGGAGGGACTCTAGGGGTGAAAAACTGTTTTTT. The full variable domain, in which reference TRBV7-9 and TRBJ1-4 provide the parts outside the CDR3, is DTGVSQNPRHKITKRGQNVTFRCDPISEHNRLYWYRQTLGQGPEFLTYFQNEAQLEKSRLLSDRFSAERPKGSFSTLEIQRTEQGDSAMYLCASSGRDSRGEKLFFGSGTQLSVL.

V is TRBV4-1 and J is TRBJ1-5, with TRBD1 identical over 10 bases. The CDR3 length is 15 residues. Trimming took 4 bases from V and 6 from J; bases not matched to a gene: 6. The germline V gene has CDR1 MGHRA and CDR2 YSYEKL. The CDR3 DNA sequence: TGCGCCAGCAGCCCCGCGGACAGGGGGGGTCAGCCCCAGCATTTT. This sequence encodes CASSPADRGGQPQHF.

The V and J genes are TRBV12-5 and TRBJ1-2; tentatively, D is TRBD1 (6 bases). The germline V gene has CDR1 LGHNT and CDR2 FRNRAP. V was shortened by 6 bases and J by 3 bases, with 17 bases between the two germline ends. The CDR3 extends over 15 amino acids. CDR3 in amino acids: CASGHREGPHYGYTF. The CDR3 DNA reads TGTGCTAGTGGCCACAGGGAAGGGCCCCACTATGGCTACACCTTC.

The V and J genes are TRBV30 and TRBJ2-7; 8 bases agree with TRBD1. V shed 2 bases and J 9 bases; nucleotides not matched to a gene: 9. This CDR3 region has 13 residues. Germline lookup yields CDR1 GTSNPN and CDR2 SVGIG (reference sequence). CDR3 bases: TGTGCCTGGAGTCAACAGGGGGTTATGAGGCAGTACTTC. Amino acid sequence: CAWSQQGVMRQYF.

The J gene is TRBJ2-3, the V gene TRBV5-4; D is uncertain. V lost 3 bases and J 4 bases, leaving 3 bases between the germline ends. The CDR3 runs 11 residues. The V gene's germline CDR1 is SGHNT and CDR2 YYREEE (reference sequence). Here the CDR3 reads CASSSSDTQYF. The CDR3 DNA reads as TGTGCCAGCAGCTCCTCAGATACGCAGTATTTT.

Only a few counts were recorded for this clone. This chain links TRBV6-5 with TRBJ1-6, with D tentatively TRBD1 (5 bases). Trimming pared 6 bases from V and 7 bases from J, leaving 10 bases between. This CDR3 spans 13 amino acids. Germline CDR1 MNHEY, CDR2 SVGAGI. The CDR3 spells CASRDRGNSPLHF. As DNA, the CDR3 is TGTGCCAGCAGGGATAGGGGAAATTCACCCCTCCACTTT.